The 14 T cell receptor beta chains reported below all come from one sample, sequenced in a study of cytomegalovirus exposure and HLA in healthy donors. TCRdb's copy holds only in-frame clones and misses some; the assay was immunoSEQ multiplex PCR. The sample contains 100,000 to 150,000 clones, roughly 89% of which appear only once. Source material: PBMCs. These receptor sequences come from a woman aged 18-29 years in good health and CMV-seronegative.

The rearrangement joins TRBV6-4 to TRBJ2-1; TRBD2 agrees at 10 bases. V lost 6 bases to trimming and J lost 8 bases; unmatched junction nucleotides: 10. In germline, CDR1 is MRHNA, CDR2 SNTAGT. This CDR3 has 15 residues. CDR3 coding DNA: TGTGCCAGCAGCGCCTTCCCTAGCGGGAGCTATGAGCAGTTCTTC. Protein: CASSAFPSGSYEQFF.

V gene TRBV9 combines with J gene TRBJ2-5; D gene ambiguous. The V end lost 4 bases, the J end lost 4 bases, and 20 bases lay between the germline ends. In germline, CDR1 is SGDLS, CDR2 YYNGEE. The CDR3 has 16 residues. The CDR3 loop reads CASSPSWAPSPETQYF. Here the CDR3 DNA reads TGTGCCAGCAGCCCCAGTTGGGCCCCGTCCCCAGAGACCCAGTACTTC.

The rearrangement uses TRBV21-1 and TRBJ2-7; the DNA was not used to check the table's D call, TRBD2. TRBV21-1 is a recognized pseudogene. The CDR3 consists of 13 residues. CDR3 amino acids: CASLGGGYYEQYF. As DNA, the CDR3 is TGTGCCAGCCTCGGGGGGGGTTACTACGAGCAGTACTTC.

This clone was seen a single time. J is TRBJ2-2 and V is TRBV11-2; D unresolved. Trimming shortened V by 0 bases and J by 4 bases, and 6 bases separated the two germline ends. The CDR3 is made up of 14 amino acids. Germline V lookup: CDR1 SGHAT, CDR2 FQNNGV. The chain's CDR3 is CASSLDYLTGELFF. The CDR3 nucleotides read TGTGCCAGCAGCTTAGACTACCTCACCGGGGAGCTGTTTTTT.

The CDR3 bases are TGTGCTAGTGGTTTGGTACTTTACGGCGGGAACTACGAGCAGTACTTC. Its protein product is CASGLVLYGGNYEQYF. This chain joins TRBV12-5 and TRBJ2-7; a possible D gene is TRBD2 (6 bases). Deletions cut 0 bases from V and 3 bases from J, with 15 bases between. Germline V gene data show CDR1 as LGHNT and CDR2 as FRNRAP. CDR3 length: 16 residues.

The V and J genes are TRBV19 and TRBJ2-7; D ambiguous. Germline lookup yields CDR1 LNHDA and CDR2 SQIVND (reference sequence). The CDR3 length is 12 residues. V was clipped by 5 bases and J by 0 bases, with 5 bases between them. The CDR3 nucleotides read TGTGCCAGTAGTTCTATCTCCTACGAGCAGTACTTC. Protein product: CASSSISYEQYF.

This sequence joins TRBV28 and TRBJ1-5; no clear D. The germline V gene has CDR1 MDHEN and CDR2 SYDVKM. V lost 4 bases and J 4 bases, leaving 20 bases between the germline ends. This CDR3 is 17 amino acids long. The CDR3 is CASSWEQVGTGNQPQHF. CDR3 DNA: TGTGCCAGCAGTTGGGAGCAGGTTGGTACGGGGAATCAGCCCCAGCATTTT.

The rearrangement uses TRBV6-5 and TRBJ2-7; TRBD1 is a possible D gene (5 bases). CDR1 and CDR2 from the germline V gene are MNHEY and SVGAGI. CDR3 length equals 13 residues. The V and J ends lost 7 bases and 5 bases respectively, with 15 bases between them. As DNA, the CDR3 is TGTGCCAGCAAGAGGCAGGGCTCTGACGAGCAGTACTTC. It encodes CASKRQGSDEQYF.

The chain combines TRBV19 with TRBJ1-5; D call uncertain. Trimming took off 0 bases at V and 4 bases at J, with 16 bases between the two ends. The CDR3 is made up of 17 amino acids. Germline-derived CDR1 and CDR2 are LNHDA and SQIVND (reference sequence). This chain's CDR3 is CASSIDRGSEPNQPQHF. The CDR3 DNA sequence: TGTGCCAGTAGTATAGATCGGGGTTCCGAGCCTAATCAGCCCCAGCATTTT.

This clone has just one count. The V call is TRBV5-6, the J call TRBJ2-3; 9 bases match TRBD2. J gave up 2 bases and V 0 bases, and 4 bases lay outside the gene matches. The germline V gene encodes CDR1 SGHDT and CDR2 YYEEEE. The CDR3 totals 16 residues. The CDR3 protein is CASSLGLAGTTDTQYF. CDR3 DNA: TGTGCCAGCAGCTTGGGCCTAGCGGGAACCACAGATACGCAGTATTTT. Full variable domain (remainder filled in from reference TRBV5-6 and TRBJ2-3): DAGVTQSPTHLIKTRGQQVTLRCSPKSGHDTVSWYQQALGQGPQFIFQYYEEEERQRGNFPDRFSGHQFPNYSSELNVNALLLGDSALYLCASSLGLAGTTDTQYFGPGTRLTVL.

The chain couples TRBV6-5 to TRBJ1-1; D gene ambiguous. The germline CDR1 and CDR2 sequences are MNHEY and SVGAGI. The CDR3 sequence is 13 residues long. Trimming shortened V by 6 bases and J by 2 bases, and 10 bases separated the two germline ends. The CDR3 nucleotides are TGTGCCAGCAGCCCGGCGGGAAACACTGAAGCTTTCTTT. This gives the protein CASSPAGNTEAFF.

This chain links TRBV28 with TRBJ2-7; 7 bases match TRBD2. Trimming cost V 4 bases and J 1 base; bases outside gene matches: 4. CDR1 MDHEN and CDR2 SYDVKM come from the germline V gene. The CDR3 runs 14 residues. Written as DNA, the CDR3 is TGTGCCAGCAGTTCGCAGGGAGGGTCCTACGAGCAGTACTTC. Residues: CASSSQGGSYEQYF.

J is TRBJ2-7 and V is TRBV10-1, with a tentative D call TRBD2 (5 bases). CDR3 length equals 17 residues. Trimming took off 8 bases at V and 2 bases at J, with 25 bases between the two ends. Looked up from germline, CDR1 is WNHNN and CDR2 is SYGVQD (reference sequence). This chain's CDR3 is CASLVGLAPLYTYEQYF. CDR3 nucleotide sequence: TGCGCCAGCCTCGTAGGACTCGCACCACTATATACCTACGAGCAGTACTTC.

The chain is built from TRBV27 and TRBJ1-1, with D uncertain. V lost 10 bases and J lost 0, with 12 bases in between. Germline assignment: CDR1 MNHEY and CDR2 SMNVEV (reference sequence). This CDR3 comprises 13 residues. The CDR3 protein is CATRQVVNTEAFF. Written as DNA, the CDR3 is TGTGCCACCAGGCAGGTAGTGAACACTGAAGCTTTCTTT.